The next 7 T cell receptor beta chains were all read from a single sample in a study of cytomegalovirus exposure and HLA in healthy donors. Only in-frame clones appear in the TCRdb table, and some are missing; sequencing was by immunoSEQ multiplex PCR. The data show about 82,000 clones, 85% to 95% seen once. Sequences were obtained from PBMCs. These receptors originate from a woman between 18 and 29 years old in good health and CMV-seronegative.

The chain joins TRBV30 to TRBJ1-3; TRBD1 is a possible D gene (6 bases). The length of the CDR3 is 19 residues. The germline CDR1 and CDR2 sequences are GTSNPN and SVGIG (reference sequence). The V end was cut by 0 bases, the J end by 0 bases, with 21 bases between. DNA for the CDR3: TGTGCCTGGAGTGTACGGGCAGGGGCCTGGACAGACTCTGGAAACACCATATATTTT. It specifies CAWSVRAGAWTDSGNTIYF.

The chain carries TRBV25-1 and TRBJ2-3; TRBD2 matches 10 bases. This CDR3 has 15 residues. Germline loops: CDR1 MGHDK, CDR2 SYGVNS. The junction had 5 bases not matched to a gene; V was cut back by 6 bases and J by 2 bases. The CDR3 here is CASRPGLAATDTQYF. In nucleotides, the CDR3 is TGTGCCAGCAGACCCGGACTAGCGGCCACAGATACGCAGTATTTT.

The chain links TRBV4-1 to TRBJ2-1; 9 nucleotides match TRBD1. Germline-derived CDR1 and CDR2 are MGHRA and YSYEKL. The CDR3 runs to 16 residues. J was trimmed by 1 base and V by 3 bases; bases with no gene match: 4. This CDR3 is CASSQSGTGSYNEQFF. The CDR3, as DNA: TGCGCCAGCAGCCAGTCCGGGACAGGGTCCTACAATGAGCAGTTCTTC.

The chain has TRBV5-1 and TRBJ1-2; 11 bases are shared with TRBD1. CDR3 length: 15 amino acids. V was pared by 4 bases and J by 3 bases, with 5 bases of the junction left unmatched. From germline, CDR1 is SGHRS and CDR2 YFSETQ. The DNA for the CDR3 is TGCGCCAGCAGCGCTGGGACAGGGGGAGACTATGGCTACACCTTC. Translation gives CASSAGTGGDYGYTF. The whole variable domain, filled in from reference TRBV5-1 and TRBJ1-2, reads KAGVTQTPRYLIKTRGQQVTLSCSPISGHRSVSWYQQTPGQGLQFLFEYFSETQRNKGNFPGRFSGRQFSNSRSEMNVSTLELGDSALYLCASSAGTGGDYGYTFGSGTRLTVV.

This clone occurred once. The rearrangement joins TRBV28 to TRBJ1-2; D might be TRBD1 (6 bases). This CDR3 region has 13 residues. Germline CDR1 is MDHEN and CDR2 is SYDVKM. V was pared by 7 bases and J by 4 bases, with 13 bases between. CDR3 residues: CASNQGKIYGYTF. In DNA, the CDR3 is TGTGCCAGCAATCAGGGGAAGATCTATGGCTACACCTTC.

This sequence joins TRBV4-3 and TRBJ2-2, with 8 bases fitting TRBD2. Germline-derived CDR1 and CDR2 are LGHNA and YSLEER. With V trimmed by 3 bases and J by 5 bases, 8 bases remained unmatched. The CDR3 spans 16 residues. CDR3 bases: TGCGCCAGCAGCCACTTCGTCGGCGGGAGGACCGGGGAGCTGTTTTTT. Protein: CASSHFVGGRTGELFF.

The chain uses TRBV15 and TRBJ2-5, with D unclear. The germline V and J ends were trimmed by 4 bases and 3 bases, with 9 bases remaining between them. The CDR3 covers 13 residues. Germline V gives CDR1 LNHNV, CDR2 YYDKDF (reference sequence). The CDR3 DNA reads TGTGCCACCAGCACCTCGTTAAAAGAGACCCAGTACTTC. Translating gives CATSTSLKETQYF.